Below, 32 T cell receptor beta chains from the same sample are listed, as sequenced in a study of human T cells and chemical hapten exposure. Described time point: patch test 3, about 24 weeks after DPC sensitization. The treatment here: therapeutic diphenylcyclopropenone sensitization with weekly scalp DPC. TCRdb analysed the RACE reads with MiXCR anew, one entry per CDR3 protein. Of fewer than 200,000 distinct CDR3 sequences listed, 28% were seen once; the top ten hold approximately 2.3%. The starting material was whole blood, obtained in connection with sensitization to the hapten diphenylcyclopropenone (DPC). The receptor source for this set is a woman aged 18-35 years with alopecia areata. Some clones in this sample may be carry-over from other donors' samples.

The V call is TRBV5-1, the J call TRBJ2-6; 9 bases line up with TRBD1. CDR3 length: 16 residues. Germline trimming cut 9 bases from V and 2 bases from J; bases unmatched to any gene: 9. Per germline, CDR1 SGHRS and CDR2 YFSETQ. CDR3: CATTGTGLPGANVLTF. In DNA form, the CDR3 reads TGCGCCACGACCGGGACAGGGCTTCCTGGGGCCAACGTCCTGACTTTC. Filled out from reference TRBV5-1 and TRBJ2-6, the complete variable domain reads KAGVTQTPRYLIKTRGQQVTLSCSPISGHRSVSWYQQTPGQGLQFLFEYFSETQRNKGNFPGRFSGRQFSNSRSEMNVSTLELGDSALYLCATTGTGLPGANVLTFGAGSRLTVL.

This clonotype was counted only a few times. This chain connects TRBV20-1 to TRBJ2-3; weak D call: TRBD2 (7 bases). The length of the CDR3 is 15 residues. CDR1 is DFQATT and CDR2 is SNEGSKA in the germline V gene (reference sequence). V was clipped by 5 bases and J by 5 bases, with 20 bases between them. In DNA form, the CDR3 reads TGCAGTGCTGATGGGGGGGCCGAGGTAAAAGATACGCAGTATTTT. Its protein product is CSADGGAEVKDTQYF.

This clonotype was counted once. The chain joins TRBV12-3 or TRBV12-4 to TRBJ2-2, with 9 bases matching TRBD1. V was clipped by 6 bases and J by 8 bases; unmatched bases: 10. The CDR3 spans 15 residues. As DNA, the CDR3 is TGTGCCAGCAGATCCGGGACAGGGATTTTAGGGGAGCTGTTTTTT. Amino acids: CASRSGTGILGELFF.

This clonotype was detected a few times. V usage is TRBV4-1 and J usage is TRBJ2-7, with 10 bases lining up with TRBD2. The CDR3 contains 16 residues. Trimming at V came to 0 bases and at J to 2 bases, leaving 4 bases not matched to a gene. CDR1 is MGHRA and CDR2 is YSYEKL in the germline V gene. DNA of the CDR3: TGCGCCAGCAGCCAAGAAAGGCTAGCGGGAGCCTACGAGCAGTACTTC. Translation gives CASSQERLAGAYEQYF.

The chain combines TRBV7-3 with TRBJ2-2; tentatively, D is TRBD1 (5 bases). The CDR3 is 16 amino acids. CDR1 and CDR2 from the germline V gene are SGHTA and FQGTGA. Trimming shortened V by 3 bases and J by 5 bases, and 16 bases separated the two germline ends. The CDR3 bases are TGTGCCAGCAGCTTCACTCCGATGGGGCGGACCGGGGAGCTGTTTTTT. Its translation: CASSFTPMGRTGELFF.

The rearrangement uses TRBV29-1 and TRBJ1-2, with TRBD1 as a possible D gene (6 bases). Germline CDR1 and CDR2: SQVTM and ANQGSEA. This CDR3 region has 13 residues. Trimming took 8 bases from V and 0 from J, leaving 13 bases between them. The CDR3 bases are TGCAGCTCCACAGGGCCAACTAACTATGGCTACACCTTC. This encodes CSSTGPTNYGYTF.

This clonotype was seen more than once but under ten times. V and J are TRBV23-1 and TRBJ2-7; D possibly corresponds to TRBD2 (5 bases). TRBV23-1 is an ORF for which the function is uncertain. Trimming left V 1 base short and J 12 bases short, with 13 bases between. The CDR3 covers 12 residues. CDR3 coding DNA: TGCGCCAGCAGTCAATTGCGGGTGGTCCGGTACTTC. Translated, it gives CASSQLRVVRYF.

This clonotype has a handful of counts. The rearrangement links TRBV29-1 to TRBJ1-3; D call uncertain. The CDR3 has 12 amino acids. CDR1 and CDR2 from the germline V gene are SQVTM and ANQGSEA. Trimming took off 7 bases at V and 0 bases at J, with 7 bases between the two ends. CDR3 in DNA: TGCAGCGCCCATAACTCTGGAAACACCATATATTTT. Amino acids: CSAHNSGNTIYF.

J is TRBJ2-1 and V is TRBV7-2, with 9 bases lining up with TRBD2. The CDR3 consists of 14 residues. The ends lost 3 bases at V and 8 bases at J; junction bases unmatched: 5. From germline, CDR1 is SGHTA and CDR2 FQGNSA. CDR3 amino acids: CASSFGGGAYEQFF. The CDR3 DNA reads as TGTGCCAGCAGCTTTGGCGGGGGGGCCTATGAGCAGTTCTTC.

The chain uses TRBV4-1 and TRBJ1-1, with D unclear. V lost 1 base and J 0 bases, leaving 12 bases between the germline ends. This CDR3 has 16 residues. Looked up from germline, CDR1 is MGHRA and CDR2 is YSYEKL. CDR3 DNA: TGCGCCAGCAGCCAAGCGGTCCAGACCCTGAACACTGAAGCTTTCTTT. It codes for CASSQAVQTLNTEAFF.

The chain joins TRBV5-1 to TRBJ2-1; 7 bases line up with TRBD2. V lost 5 bases to trimming and J lost 6 bases; unmatched junction nucleotides: 2. The CDR3 has 12 amino acids. Germline CDR1 and CDR2: SGHRS and YFSETQ. CDR3 region: CASRREVNEQFF. The CDR3 bases are TGCGCCAGCAGACGGGAGGTCAATGAGCAGTTCTTC. Drawing the rest from reference TRBV5-1 and TRBJ2-1, the complete variable domain is KAGVTQTPRYLIKTRGQQVTLSCSPISGHRSVSWYQQTPGQGLQFLFEYFSETQRNKGNFPGRFSGRQFSNSRSEMNVSTLELGDSALYLCASRREVNEQFFGPGTRLTVL.

The table lists this clonotype with many counts. CDR3 sequence reads: CASSPDTNTDTQYF. The CDR3 DNA follows: TGTGCCAGCAGCCCGGACACAAACACAGATACGCAGTATTTT. The rearrangement uses TRBV27 and TRBJ2-3; possibly TRBD1 for D (5 bases). Germline values: CDR1 MNHEY, CDR2 SMNVEV (reference sequence). The CDR3 is 14 amino acids. V was shortened by 6 bases and J by 2 bases, with 12 bases between the two germline ends.

This chain connects TRBV7-2 to TRBJ1-1, with 10 nucleotides matching TRBD1. The germline V gene has CDR1 SGHTA and CDR2 FQGNSA. The CDR3 has 17 residues. Trimming cost V 5 bases and J 5 bases; bases outside gene matches: 14. CDR3 DNA: TGTGCCAGCAGCCCCGCCGGGACAGGGGTTGATTGGACTGAAGCTTTCTTT. This gives the protein CASSPAGTGVDWTEAFF.

The chain employs TRBV7-2 and TRBJ2-5; 8 bases are a match to TRBD2. Germline V lookup: CDR1 SGHTA, CDR2 FQGNSA. This CDR3 region has 16 residues. V shed 0 bases and J 1 base; nucleotides not matched to a gene: 4. The CDR3 region has the DNA TGTGCCAGCAGCTTAGCGGGCGGGGGGACCCAAGAGACCCAGTACTTC. Translated: CASSLAGGGTQETQYF.

The genes are TRBV9 and TRBJ2-1; 9 bases agree with TRBD2. Germline loops: CDR1 SGDLS, CDR2 YYNGEE. With 2 bases clipped from V and 4 bases from J, the junction kept 4 bases outside the gene matches. The CDR3 runs to 15 residues. CDR3 in amino acids: CASSVGLAGYNEQFF. The CDR3 coding sequence is TGTGCCAGCAGCGTCGGGCTAGCGGGATACAATGAGCAGTTCTTC.

V is TRBV5-8 and J is TRBJ2-1, with D possibly TRBD2 on 5 matching bases. CDR3 length equals 20 residues. V dropped 1 base and J dropped 4 bases, with 27 bases sitting between them. Germline CDR1 SGHTS, CDR2 YDEGEE. CDR3: CASSLYRESRGPRPYNEQFF. The CDR3 coding sequence is TGTGCCAGCAGCTTGTATAGGGAGAGTCGCGGGCCCCGACCATACAATGAGCAGTTCTTC.

This clonotype has only a few counts. J is TRBJ1-1 and V is TRBV7-9; 9 bases match TRBD1. The CDR3 extends over 16 amino acids. The germline V gene encodes CDR1 SEHNR and CDR2 FQNEAQ (reference sequence). V dropped 3 bases and J dropped 1; count of bases not matched to a gene: 6. The CDR3 DNA reads as TGTGCCAGCAGCTTTGGGACAGGGTTTTGGAACACTGAAGCTTTCTTT. This sequence encodes CASSFGTGFWNTEAFF.

The rearrangement uses TRBV7-2 and TRBJ2-6; D might be TRBD2 (6 bases). Per the germline V gene, CDR1 is SGHTA and CDR2 is FQGNSA. This CDR3 contains 17 residues. Trimming removed 7 bases from V and 0 bases from J, with 16 bases in between. As DNA, the CDR3 is TGTGCCAGCACCCCCCCTAGCGCCACCTCTGGGGCCAACGTCCTGACTTTC. Protein: CASTPPSATSGANVLTF.

The chain combines TRBV29-1 with TRBJ1-2; D not resolved. The CDR3 has 12 amino acids. V lost 4 bases to trimming and J lost 6 bases, with 12 bases between them. Looked up from germline, CDR1 is SQVTM and CDR2 is ANQGSEA. The CDR3 region is CSVGGFLDGYTF. CDR3 DNA: TGCAGCGTTGGTGGGTTCCTCGATGGCTACACCTTC.

The chain uses TRBV20-1 and TRBJ1-1, with 8 bases aligning to TRBD1. V trimming: 5 bases; J trimming: 2 bases; junction bases outside the gene matches: 4. This CDR3 is built from 13 residues. Germline V gene sequence: CDR1 DFQATT, CDR2 SNEGSKA (reference sequence). As DNA, the CDR3 is TGCAGTGCTTGGGACAGGAGAAACACTGAAGCTTTCTTT. It encodes CSAWDRRNTEAFF.

This clonotype appeared a single time. This chain uses TRBV18 with TRBJ1-4; a weak D match, TRBD1 (5 bases). Germline V gene sequence: CDR1 KGHSH, CDR2 LQKENI. The CDR3 spans 16 residues. The V gene lost 2 bases and the J gene lost 5 bases, with 15 bases spanning the gap. As DNA, the CDR3 is TGTGCCAGCTCACCATCTTTAGCTGAGGGGAATGAAAAACTGTTTTTT. Amino acid sequence: CASSPSLAEGNEKLFF.

This clonotype was counted only a few times. The chain is built from TRBV19 and TRBJ1-2; D is unresolved. Germline CDR1 LNHDA, CDR2 SQIVND (reference sequence). V lost 3 bases, J lost 4 bases, and 12 bases lay in between. The CDR3 has 14 residues. The CDR3 region has the DNA TGTGCCAGTAGTATGGGATTTGGACGCTATGGCTACACCTTC. Residues: CASSMGFGRYGYTF.

This clonotype appeared a few times. This chain links TRBV6-5 with TRBJ2-7; TRBD1 matches 7 bases. After removal of 4 bases from V and 4 bases from J, the junction contained 4 bases not matched to a gene. Germline CDR1 reads MNHEY; CDR2 reads SVGAGI. This CDR3 is 13 amino acids long. CDR3 sequence: CASSSAQGYEQYF. In DNA, the CDR3 is TGTGCCAGCAGTTCGGCACAGGGGTACGAGCAGTACTTC.

The chain employs TRBV28 and TRBJ2-7; TRBD2 might be the D (5 bases). Trimming stripped 6 bases from V and 0 bases from J, with 9 bases between. This CDR3 contains 13 residues. Germline loops: CDR1 MDHEN, CDR2 SYDVKM. The CDR3 is CASRSRASYEQYF. CDR3 bases: TGTGCCAGCAGGTCGCGGGCCTCCTACGAGCAGTACTTC.

Comment on this clonotype: The junction differs from germline at one of its ends, possibly a read error. This rearrangement joins TRBV7-2 to TRBJ2-3; a weak D match, TRBD2 (6 bases). The CDR3 has 15 residues. In germline, CDR1 is SGHTA, CDR2 FQGNSA. CDR3 sequence (DNA): TGTGCCAACAGCCCGCGAGTGACGGGAGCAGATACGCAGTATTTT. Residues: CANSPRVTGADTQYF.

The rearrangement uses TRBV6-2 or TRBV6-3 and TRBJ2-2; D perhaps matches TRBD2 (5 bases). Germline loops: CDR1 MNHEY, CDR2 SVGEGT. This CDR3 comprises 14 residues. V was pared by 5 bases and J by 7 bases, with 14 bases between. Here the CDR3 reads CASSGLGVSGELFF. CDR3 nucleotides: TGTGCCAGCAGTGGACTGGGAGTAAGCGGGGAGCTGTTTTTT.

There are a few counts of this clonotype. CDR3 amino acids: CATNTGSLAPNTEAFF. CDR3 sequence (DNA): TGTGCCACAAATACCGGGTCCCTGGCCCCGAACACTGAAGCTTTCTTT. V and J are TRBV15 and TRBJ1-1; D is ambiguous. The CDR3 consists of 16 residues. CDR1 is LNHNV, CDR2 YYDKDF, per germline (reference sequence). V gave up 9 bases and J gave up 1 base, with 21 bases separating them.

This clonotype was detected a few times. The chain is built from TRBV6-2 or TRBV6-3 and TRBJ1-3; D is possibly TRBD1 (5 bases). This CDR3 has 13 amino acids. The germline V gene has CDR1 MNHEY and CDR2 SVGEGT. V was cut by 6 bases and J by 2 bases, with 8 bases left in between. The CDR3 region has the DNA TGTGCCAGCAGCCAGACAGCTGGAAACACCATATATTTT. Residues: CASSQTAGNTIYF.

The chain links TRBV11-1 to TRBJ2-3, with 10 bases fitting TRBD2. Germline values: CDR1 SGHAT, CDR2 FQDESV (reference sequence). Trimming cost V 5 bases and J 1 base; bases outside gene matches: 3. The CDR3 runs 15 residues. The CDR3 nucleotides are TGTGCCAGCAGCCGAGGGACTAGCGGCACAGATACGCAGTATTTT. It translates to CASSRGTSGTDTQYF.

The chain has TRBV19 and TRBJ2-1, with a tentative D call TRBD2 (6 bases). From germline, CDR1 is LNHDA and CDR2 SQIVND (reference sequence). This CDR3 is 15 amino acids long. Trimming pared 4 bases from V and 0 bases from J, leaving 10 bases between. The DNA for the CDR3 is TGTGCCAGTAGTACCCAGCGGGCCTCCTACAATGAGCAGTTCTTC. Protein product: CASSTQRASYNEQFF.

The V call is TRBV19, the J call TRBJ2-7; weak D call: TRBD1 (5 bases). Germline-derived CDR1 and CDR2 are LNHDA and SQIVND (reference sequence). V was shortened by 7 bases and J by 2 bases, with 12 bases between the two germline ends. The CDR3 loop spans 13 amino acids. This CDR3 reads CASTSSGTYEQYF. The CDR3 bases are TGTGCCAGTACCTCGTCAGGGACCTACGAGCAGTACTTC.

The V and J genes are TRBV2 and TRBJ1-1; no clear D gene. Germline V gives CDR1 SNHLY, CDR2 FYNNEI. The CDR3 spans 12 residues. V lost 4 bases and J lost 4, with 7 bases in between. CDR3: CASSVSPTEAFF. Written as DNA, the CDR3 is TGTGCCAGCAGTGTCTCCCCCACTGAAGCTTTCTTT.